This TCR beta chain was captured by sequencing in a study of blood T cell repertoires in COVID-19. Per the original methods: Nucleated cell counts were estimated from reference gene primer amplification. TCRdb's table, derived via immunoSEQ multiplex PCR, lists solely in-frame clones and lacks some. The DNA gave D and trimming, while V, J and clone size come from that table. The table includes 85,000 to 130,000 clones, 76% detected once. This CDR3 is 15 amino acids long. The ends were cut back, 0 bases at V and 1 base at J, with 10 bases in the middle. Per the germline V gene, CDR1 is SGDLS and CDR2 is YYNGEE.

The TCR sequence derives from a man at least 80 years old with COVID-19, enrolled during active disease. The specimen sequenced was peripheral blood. V usage is TRBV9 and J usage is TRBJ1-1; D ambiguous. CDR3 nucleotide sequence: TGTGCCAGCAGCGTAGCTAACAGTCCGAACACTGAAGCTTTCTTT. It specifies CASSVANSPNTEAFF.